This T cell receptor (beta chain) was sequenced in a study of blood T cells in healthy people across ages. The study's findings and limits: Age showed a roughly linear inverse relationship with TCR beta diversity per million T cells.

This clonotype was found a few times. Its antigen is currently unknown. It was with a sample-barcoded 5' primer and a J-beta primer mix that a second PCR of roughly 7 to 12 cycles was run. TCRdb analysed the 5' RACE reads with MiXCR anew, one entry per CDR3 protein. Of about 1.5 million distinct CDR3 sequences in the sample, approximately 39% were seen once. Germline assignment: CDR1 MGHRA and CDR2 YSYEKL. The V gene lost 2 bases and the J gene lost 5 bases, with 24 bases spanning the gap. This CDR3 comprises 18 residues. This sequence was found in a woman aged 18 to 35 in good health. The specimen was blood. V gene TRBV4-1 combines with J gene TRBJ1-1; the D is unclear. The DNA of the CDR3 is TGCGCCAGCAGCCAAAGGGTCCCAGCACCCGGGGTAGGGACTGAAGCTTTCTTT. The encoded protein is CASSQRVPAPGVGTEAFF.